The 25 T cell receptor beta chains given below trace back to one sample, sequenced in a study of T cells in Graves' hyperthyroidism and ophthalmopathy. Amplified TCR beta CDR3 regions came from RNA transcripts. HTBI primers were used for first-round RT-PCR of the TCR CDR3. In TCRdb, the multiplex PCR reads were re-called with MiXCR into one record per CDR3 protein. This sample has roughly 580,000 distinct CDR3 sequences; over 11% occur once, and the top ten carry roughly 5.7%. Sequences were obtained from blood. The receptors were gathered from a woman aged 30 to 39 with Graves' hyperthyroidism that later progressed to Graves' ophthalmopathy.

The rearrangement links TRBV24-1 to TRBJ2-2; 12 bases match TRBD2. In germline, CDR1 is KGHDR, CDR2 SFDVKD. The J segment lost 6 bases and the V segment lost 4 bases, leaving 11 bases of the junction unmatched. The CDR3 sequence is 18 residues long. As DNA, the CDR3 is TGTGCCACCAGTGACACAGAGTCTAGCGGGAGGGCCGCCGGGGAGCTGTTTTTT. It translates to CATSDTESSGRAAGELFF.

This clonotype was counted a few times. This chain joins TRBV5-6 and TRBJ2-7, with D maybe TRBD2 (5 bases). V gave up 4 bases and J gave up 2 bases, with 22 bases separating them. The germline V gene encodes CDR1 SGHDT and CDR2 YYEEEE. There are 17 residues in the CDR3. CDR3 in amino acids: CASSNIFGITSPYEQYF. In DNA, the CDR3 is TGTGCCAGCAGCAACATATTCGGGATCACCTCTCCCTACGAGCAGTACTTC.

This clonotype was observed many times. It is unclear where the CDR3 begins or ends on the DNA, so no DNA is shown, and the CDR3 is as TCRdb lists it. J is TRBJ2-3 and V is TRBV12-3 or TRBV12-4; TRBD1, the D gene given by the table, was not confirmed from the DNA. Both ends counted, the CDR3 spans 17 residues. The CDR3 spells CASSLFGQGASTDTQCF.

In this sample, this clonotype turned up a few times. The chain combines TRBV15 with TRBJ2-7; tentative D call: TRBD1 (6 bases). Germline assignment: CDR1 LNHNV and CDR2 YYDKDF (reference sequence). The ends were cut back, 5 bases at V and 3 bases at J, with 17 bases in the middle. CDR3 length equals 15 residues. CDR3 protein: CATSGGTDRLYEQYF. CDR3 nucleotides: TGTGCCACCAGCGGGGGCACAGACAGACTCTACGAGCAGTACTTC.

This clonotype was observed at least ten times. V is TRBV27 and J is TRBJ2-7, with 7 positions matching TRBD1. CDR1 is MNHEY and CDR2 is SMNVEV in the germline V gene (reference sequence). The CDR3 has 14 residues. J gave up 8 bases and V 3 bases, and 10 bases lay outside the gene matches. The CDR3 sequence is CASSFSRTGSKQYF. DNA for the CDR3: TGTGCCAGCAGTTTCTCAAGGACAGGAAGCAAGCAGTACTTC.

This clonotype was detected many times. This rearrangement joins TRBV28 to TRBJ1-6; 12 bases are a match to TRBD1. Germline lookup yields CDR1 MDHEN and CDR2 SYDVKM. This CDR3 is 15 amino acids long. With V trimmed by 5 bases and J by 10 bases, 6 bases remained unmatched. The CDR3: CASSKGQGAASPLHF. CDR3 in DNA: TGTGCCAGCAGTAAGGGACAGGGGGCAGCGTCACCCCTCCACTTT.

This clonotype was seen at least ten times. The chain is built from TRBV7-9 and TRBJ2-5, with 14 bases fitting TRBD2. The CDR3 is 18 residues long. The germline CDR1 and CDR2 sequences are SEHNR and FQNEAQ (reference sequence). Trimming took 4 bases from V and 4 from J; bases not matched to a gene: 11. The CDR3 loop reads CASSSTSGRVRWRETQYF. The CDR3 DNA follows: TGTGCCAGCAGCTCGACTAGCGGGAGGGTTCGGTGGAGAGAGACCCAGTACTTC.

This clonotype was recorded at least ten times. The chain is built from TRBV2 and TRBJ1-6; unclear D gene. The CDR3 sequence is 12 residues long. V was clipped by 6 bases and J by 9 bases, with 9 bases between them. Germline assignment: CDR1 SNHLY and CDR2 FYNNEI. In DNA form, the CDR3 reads TGTGCCAGCAGGAGTGGCGGTTCACCCCTCCACTTT. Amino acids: CASRSGGSPLHF. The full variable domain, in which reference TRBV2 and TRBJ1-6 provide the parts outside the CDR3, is EPEVTQTPSHQVTQMGQEVILRCVPISNHLYFYWYRQILGQKVEFLVSFYNNEISEKSEIFDDQFSVERPDGSNFTLKIRSTKLEDSAMYFCASRSGGSPLHFGNGTRLTVT.

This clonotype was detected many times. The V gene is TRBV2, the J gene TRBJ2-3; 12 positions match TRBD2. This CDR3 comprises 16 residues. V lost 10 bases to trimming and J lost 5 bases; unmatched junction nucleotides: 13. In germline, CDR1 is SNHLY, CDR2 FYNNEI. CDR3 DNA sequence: TGTGCCACCTCTCTAGCGGGAGGGCCCTCTGGAGATACGCAGTATTTT. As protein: CATSLAGGPSGDTQYF.

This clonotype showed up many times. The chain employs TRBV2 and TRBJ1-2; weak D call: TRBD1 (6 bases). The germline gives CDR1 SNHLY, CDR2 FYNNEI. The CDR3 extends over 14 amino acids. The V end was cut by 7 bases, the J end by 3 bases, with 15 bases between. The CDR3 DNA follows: TGTGCCAGCAAGAGGGGGGGGCAGGACTATGGCTACACCTTC. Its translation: CASKRGGQDYGYTF.

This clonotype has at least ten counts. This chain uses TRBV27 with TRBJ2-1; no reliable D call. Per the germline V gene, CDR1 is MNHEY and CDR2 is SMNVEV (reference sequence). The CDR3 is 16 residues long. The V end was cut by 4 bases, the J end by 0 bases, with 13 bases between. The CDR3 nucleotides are TGTGCCAGCAGTTCCCTGCCAATGAGCTCCTACAATGAGCAGTTCTTC. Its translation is CASSSLPMSSYNEQFF.

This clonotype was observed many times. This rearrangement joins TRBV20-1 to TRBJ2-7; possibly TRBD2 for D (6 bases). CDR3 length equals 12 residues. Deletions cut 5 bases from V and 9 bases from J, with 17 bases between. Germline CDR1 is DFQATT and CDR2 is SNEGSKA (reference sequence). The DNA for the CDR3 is TGCAGTGCTTTCCGGGGGTCCCTCGGGCAGTACTTC. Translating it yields CSAFRGSLGQYF.

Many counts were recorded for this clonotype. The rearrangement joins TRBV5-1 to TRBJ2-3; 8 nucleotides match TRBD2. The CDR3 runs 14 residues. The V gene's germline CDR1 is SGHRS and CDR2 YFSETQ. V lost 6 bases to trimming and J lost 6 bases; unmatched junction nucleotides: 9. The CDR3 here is CASTPGLGEDTQYF. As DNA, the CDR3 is TGCGCCAGCACACCGGGACTAGGGGAGGATACGCAGTATTTT.

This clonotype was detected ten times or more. The CDR3 protein is CSARDMSGPYIYEQYF. The CDR3 bases are TGCAGTGCTAGAGACATGTCGGGGCCTTACATATACGAGCAGTACTTC. V is TRBV20-1 and J is TRBJ2-7; either TRBD1 or TRBD2 may fit D (5 bases each). The CDR3 is 16 amino acids. CDR1 DFQATT and CDR2 SNEGSKA come from the germline V gene (reference sequence). With 0 bases removed from V and 4 bases from J, the gap between germline ends came to 19 bases.

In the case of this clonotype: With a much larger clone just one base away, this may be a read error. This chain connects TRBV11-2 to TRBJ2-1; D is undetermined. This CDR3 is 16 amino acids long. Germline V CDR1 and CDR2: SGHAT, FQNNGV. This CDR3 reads CANSPPSWSISNEQFF. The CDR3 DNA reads TGTGCCAACAGCCCTCCAAGTTGGTCCATTAGCAATGAGCAGTTCTTC.

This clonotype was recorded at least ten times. The CDR3 spells CASSLVASYEQYF. CDR3 nucleotides: TGTGCCAGCAGTTTAGTCGCCAGCTACGAGCAGTACTTC. The chain combines TRBV12-3 or TRBV12-4 with TRBJ2-7, with D unresolved. The CDR3 runs 13 residues. Trimming took 1 base from V and 3 from J, leaving 7 bases between them.

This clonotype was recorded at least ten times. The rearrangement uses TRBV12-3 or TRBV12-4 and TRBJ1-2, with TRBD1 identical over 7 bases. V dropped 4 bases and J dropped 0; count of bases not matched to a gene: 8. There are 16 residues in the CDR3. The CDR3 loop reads CASSSQGVTPNYGYTF. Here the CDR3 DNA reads TGTGCCAGCAGTTCCCAGGGGGTCACTCCTAACTATGGCTACACCTTC.

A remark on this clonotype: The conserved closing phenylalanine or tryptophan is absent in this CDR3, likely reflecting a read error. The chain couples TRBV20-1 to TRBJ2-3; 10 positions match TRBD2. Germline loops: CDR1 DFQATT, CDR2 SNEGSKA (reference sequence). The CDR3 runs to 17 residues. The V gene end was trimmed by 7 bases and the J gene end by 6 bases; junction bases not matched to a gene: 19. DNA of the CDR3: TGCAGTGTAAAGCGGGAGGGCCATCGTCTAAGTGGGGATACGCAGTATTGT. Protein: CSVKREGHRLSGDTQYC.

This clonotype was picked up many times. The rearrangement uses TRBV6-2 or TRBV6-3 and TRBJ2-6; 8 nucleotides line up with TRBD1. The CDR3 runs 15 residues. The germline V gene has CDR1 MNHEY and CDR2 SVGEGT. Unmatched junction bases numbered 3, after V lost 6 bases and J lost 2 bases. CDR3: CASSRTGTGANVLTF. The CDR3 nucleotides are TGTGCCAGCAGCAGGACAGGGACTGGGGCCAACGTCCTGACTTTC.

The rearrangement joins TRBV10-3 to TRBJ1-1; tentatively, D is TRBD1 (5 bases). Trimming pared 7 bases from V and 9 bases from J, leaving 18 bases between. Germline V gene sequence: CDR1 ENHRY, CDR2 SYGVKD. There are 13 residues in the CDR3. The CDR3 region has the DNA TGTGCCATCAAGGACATCCCGAACGCTAAAGCTTTCTTT. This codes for CAIKDIPNAKAFF.

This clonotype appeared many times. The CDR3 region is CASSLGRIMGEQYF. CDR3 nucleotides: TGTGCCAGCAGTTTAGGGCGGATCATGGGGGAGCAGTACTTC. This rearrangement joins TRBV12-3 or TRBV12-4 to TRBJ2-7; D is unclear. The V end was cut by 1 base, the J end by 7 bases, with 14 bases between. The CDR3 contains 14 residues.

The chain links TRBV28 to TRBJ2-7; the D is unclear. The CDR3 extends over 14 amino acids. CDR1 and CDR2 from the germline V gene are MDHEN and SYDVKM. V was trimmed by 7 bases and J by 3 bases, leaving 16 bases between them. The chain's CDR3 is CASTSSPGFYEQYF. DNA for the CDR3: TGTGCCAGCACCTCAAGCCCCGGGTTCTACGAGCAGTACTTC.

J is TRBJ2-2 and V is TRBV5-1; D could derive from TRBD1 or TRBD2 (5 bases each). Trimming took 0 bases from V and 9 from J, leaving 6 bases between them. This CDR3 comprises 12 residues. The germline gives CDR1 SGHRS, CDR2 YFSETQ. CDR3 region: CASSLAGRELFF. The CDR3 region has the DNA TGCGCCAGCAGCTTGGCGGGGCGGGAGCTGTTTTTT. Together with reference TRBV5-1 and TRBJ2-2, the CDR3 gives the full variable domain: KAGVTQTPRYLIKTRGQQVTLSCSPISGHRSVSWYQQTPGQGLQFLFEYFSETQRNKGNFPGRFSGRQFSNSRSEMNVSTLELGDSALYLCASSLAGRELFFGEGSRLTVL.

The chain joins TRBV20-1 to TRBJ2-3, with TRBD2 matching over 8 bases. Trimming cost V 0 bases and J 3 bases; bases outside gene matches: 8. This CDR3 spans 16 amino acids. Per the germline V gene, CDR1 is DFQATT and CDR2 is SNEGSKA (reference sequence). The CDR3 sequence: CSARDSEGGGTDTQYF. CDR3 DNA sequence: TGCAGTGCTAGAGATTCGGAGGGCGGGGGGACAGATACGCAGTATTTT.

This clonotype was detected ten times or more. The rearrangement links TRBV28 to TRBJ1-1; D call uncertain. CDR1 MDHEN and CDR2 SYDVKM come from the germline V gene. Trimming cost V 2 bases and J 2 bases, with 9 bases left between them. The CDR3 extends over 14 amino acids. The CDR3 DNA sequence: TGTGCCAGCAGTTTAAGAGGCTTCAACACTGAAGCTTTCTTT. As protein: CASSLRGFNTEAFF.